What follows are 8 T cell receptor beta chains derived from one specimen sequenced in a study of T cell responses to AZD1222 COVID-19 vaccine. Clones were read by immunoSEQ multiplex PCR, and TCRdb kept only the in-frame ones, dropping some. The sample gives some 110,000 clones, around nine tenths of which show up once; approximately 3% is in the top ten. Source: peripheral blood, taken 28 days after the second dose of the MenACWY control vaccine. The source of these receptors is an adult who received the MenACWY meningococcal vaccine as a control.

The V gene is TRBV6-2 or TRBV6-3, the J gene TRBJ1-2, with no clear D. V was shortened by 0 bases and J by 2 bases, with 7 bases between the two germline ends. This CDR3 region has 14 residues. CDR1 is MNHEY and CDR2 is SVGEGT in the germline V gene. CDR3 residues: CASSYSQTNYGYTF. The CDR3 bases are TGTGCCAGCAGTTACTCACAGACCAACTATGGCTACACCTTC.

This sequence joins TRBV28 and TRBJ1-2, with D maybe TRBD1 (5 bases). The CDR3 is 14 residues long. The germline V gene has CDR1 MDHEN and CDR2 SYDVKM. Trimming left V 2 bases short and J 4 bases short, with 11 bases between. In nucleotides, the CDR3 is TGTGCCAGCAGTTTAGGGGCGGTGATCTATGGCTACACCTTC. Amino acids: CASSLGAVIYGYTF.

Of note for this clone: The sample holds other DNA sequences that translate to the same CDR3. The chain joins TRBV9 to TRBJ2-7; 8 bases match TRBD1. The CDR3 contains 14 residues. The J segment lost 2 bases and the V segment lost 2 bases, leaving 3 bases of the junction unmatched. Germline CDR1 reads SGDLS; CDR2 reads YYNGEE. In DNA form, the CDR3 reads TGTGCCAGCAGCGTCGGGACAGGAGCCTACGAGCAGTACTTC. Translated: CASSVGTGAYEQYF. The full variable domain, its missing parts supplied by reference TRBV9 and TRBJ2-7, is DSGVTQTPKHLITATGQRVTLRCSPRSGDLSVYWYQQSLDQGLQFLIQYYNGEERAKGNILERFSAQQFPDLHSELNLSSLELGDSALYFCASSVGTGAYEQYFGPGTRLTVT.

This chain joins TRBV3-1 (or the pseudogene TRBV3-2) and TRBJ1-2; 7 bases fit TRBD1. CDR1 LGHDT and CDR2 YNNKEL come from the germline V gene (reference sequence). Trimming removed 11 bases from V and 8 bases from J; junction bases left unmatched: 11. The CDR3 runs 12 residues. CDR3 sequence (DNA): TGTGCCGCGATGAGACAGGGACTAGGCTACACCTTC. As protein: CAAMRQGLGYTF.

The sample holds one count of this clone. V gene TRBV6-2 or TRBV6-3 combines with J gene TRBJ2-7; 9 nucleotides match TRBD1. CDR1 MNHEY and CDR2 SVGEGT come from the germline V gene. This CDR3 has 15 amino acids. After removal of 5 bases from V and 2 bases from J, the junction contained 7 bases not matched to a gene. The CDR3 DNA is TGTGCCAGCAGTCTGGGACAGGGAACCCCCTACGAGCAGTACTTC. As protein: CASSLGQGTPYEQYF.

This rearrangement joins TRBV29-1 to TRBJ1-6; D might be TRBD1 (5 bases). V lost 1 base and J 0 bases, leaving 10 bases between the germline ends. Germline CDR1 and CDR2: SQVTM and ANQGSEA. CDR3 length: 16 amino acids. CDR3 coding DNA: TGCAGCGTTGAAGGGGAGGGGAGCTCCTATAATTCACCCCTCCACTTT. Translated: CSVEGEGSSYNSPLHF.

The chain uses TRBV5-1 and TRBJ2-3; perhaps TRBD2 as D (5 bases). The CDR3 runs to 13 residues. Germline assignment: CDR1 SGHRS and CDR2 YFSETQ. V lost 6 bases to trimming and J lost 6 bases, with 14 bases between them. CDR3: CASKEANPDTQYF. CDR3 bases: TGCGCCAGCAAGGAGGCGAACCCGGATACGCAGTATTTT.

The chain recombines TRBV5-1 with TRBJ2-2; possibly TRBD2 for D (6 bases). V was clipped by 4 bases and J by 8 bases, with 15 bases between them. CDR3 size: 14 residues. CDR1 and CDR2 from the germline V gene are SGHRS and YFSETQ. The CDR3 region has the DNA TGCGCCAGCAGCCAGGACTACGTTGGGGGGGAGCTGTTTTTT. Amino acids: CASSQDYVGGELFF.